This T cell receptor beta chain appears in the sequencing data of a study of OX40 agonist ivuxolimab in advanced cancers. TCRdb keeps only in-frame clones here, not all; method: immunoSEQ multiplex PCR. The sample lists about 53,000 clones, 80% to 90% occurring once. Germline loops: CDR1 LGHNA, CDR2 YNFKEQ. The V end lost 0 bases, the J end lost 6 bases, and 8 bases lay between the germline ends. CDR3 size: 13 residues. This specimen consisted of CD4+ or CD8+ T cells sorted from blood, obtained in a trial of the OX40 agonist ivuxolimab. The source is an adult with an advanced solid tumor such as melanoma, head and neck, liver or kidney cancer. The genes are TRBV4-2 and TRBJ1-2; D is uncertain. As DNA, the CDR3 is TGTGCCAGCAGCCAAGATCTGGGAGATGGCTACACCTTC. Translated, it gives CASSQDLGDGYTF.